This note documents a single T cell receptor beta chain sequence. Enrolled during active infection, Seattle patients were then followed longitudinally. This sample was taken from a study of blood T cell repertoires in COVID-19. Overall study: Sites in the United States, Italy and Spain provided acute and convalescent COVID-19 samples. Nucleic acid was either cDNA or gDNA, and it came from T cells, B-cell-depleted T cells, or PBMCs.

Per the study methods: For nucleated cells, counts were estimated from reference gene primer amplification. Repertoires were generated with immunoSEQ multiplex PCR, while TCRdb's copy carries only in-frame clones and drops some. From that table come the V and J calls and clone size; the DNA was used to work out D and trimming. Here the sample spans some 170,000 clones, 87% being singletons. The CDR3 totals 15 residues. Trimming took 1 base from V and 2 from J, leaving 8 bases between them. CDR1 KGHDR and CDR2 SFDVKD come from the germline V gene. Specimen: peripheral blood. The chain carries TRBV24-1 and TRBJ2-1; tentatively, D is TRBD2 (5 bases). The sequence was obtained from a woman between 70 and 85 years old with COVID-19, enrolled during active disease. The CDR3 region has the DNA TGTGCCACCAGTGATTTCGACGGGGCCTACAATGAGCAGTTCTTC. Protein sequence: CATSDFDGAYNEQFF.